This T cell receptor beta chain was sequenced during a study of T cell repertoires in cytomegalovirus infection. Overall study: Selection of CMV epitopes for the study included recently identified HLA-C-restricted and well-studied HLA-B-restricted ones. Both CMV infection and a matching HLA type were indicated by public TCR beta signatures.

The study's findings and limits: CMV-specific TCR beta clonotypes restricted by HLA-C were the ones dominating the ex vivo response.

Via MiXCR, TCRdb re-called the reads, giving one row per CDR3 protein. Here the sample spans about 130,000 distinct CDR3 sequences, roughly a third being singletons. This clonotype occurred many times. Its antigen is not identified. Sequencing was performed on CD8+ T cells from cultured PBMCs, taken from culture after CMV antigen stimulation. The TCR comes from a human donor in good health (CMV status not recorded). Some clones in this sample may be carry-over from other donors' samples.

The CDR3 is CASSSTGRNTEAFF. CDR3 bases: TGTGCCAGCAGCTCCACAGGGCGGAACACTGAAGCTTTCTTT. The chain carries TRBV6-1 and TRBJ1-1, with D tentatively TRBD1 (6 bases). V was shortened by 6 bases and J by 1 base, with 12 bases between the two germline ends. The CDR3 has 14 amino acids. Germline V gene data show CDR1 as MNHNS and CDR2 as SASEGT.